This T cell receptor beta chain was identified during a study of blood T cell repertoires in COVID-19. In the study overall: The study drew acute and convalescent COVID-19 samples from the United States, Italy and Spain. PBMCs, B-cell-depleted T cells, or T cells were the source of the cDNA or gDNA that made up the material.

Per the authors' pipeline: Using reference gene primer amplification, nucleated cell counts were estimated. Assay: immunoSEQ multiplex PCR; the TCRdb copy retains only in-frame clones and omits some. The DNA was the basis for D and trimming; V, J and clone size are from that table. The table shows fewer than 80,000 clones, with around nine tenths occurring only once. Germline V CDR1 and CDR2: SGHDT, YYEEEE. The CDR3 is 15 residues long. Trimming removed 4 bases from V and 1 base from J; junction bases left unmatched: 5. This clonotype was obtained from a human donor in a cohort sampled during active COVID-19. Material for sequencing was peripheral blood. The V gene is TRBV5-6, the J gene TRBJ2-3, with 8 nucleotides matching TRBD2. CDR3 DNA: TGTGCCAGCAGCAGCGGGAGAATGGGCACAGATACGCAGTATTTT. Translation gives CASSSGRMGTDTQYF. Based on the CDR3 plus reference TRBV5-6 and TRBJ2-3, the full variable domain is DAGVTQSPTHLIKTRGQQVTLRCSPKSGHDTVSWYQQALGQGPQFIFQYYEEEERQRGNFPDRFSGHQFPNYSSELNVNALLLGDSALYLCASSSGRMGTDTQYFGPGTRLTVL.